This T cell receptor beta chain was captured by sequencing in a study of blood T cell repertoires in COVID-19 (dated by TCRdb to about 2020). Regarding the study in general: Collaborator samples came from the United States, Italy and Spain and covered acute and convalescent phases of COVID-19. The material from the prospective study consisted of cDNA or gDNA derived from T cells, B-cell-depleted T cells, or PBMCs. Subjects who had been exposed to COVID-19, were actively infected with it, or had recovered from it provided the deeply sampled blood TCRbeta repertoires that made up the dataset. The repertoires were made available in a free public database intended to serve as a resource for research on the immune response to SARS-CoV-2. Samples were obtained from the ongoing ImmuneRACE study (first 160 participants) and from 1,254 subjects provided by 6 global collaborators. Sample metadata almost always included a de-identified subject ID, COVID-19 status, age in years and sex. Where HLA class I and class II types were available, the types were taken from metadata supplied by the sample provider, not from assay-based typing. General conclusions and limits of the study: The quantity of clinical and demographic metadata differed by source and by participant and was supplied without curation.

Regarding this clone: This clone's antigen is unknown. Per-base qualities were not stored, and no clone one base away is much larger.

The CDR3 spans 14 residues, from the cysteine through the phenylalanine. CDR3 DNA is the only sequence kept; it has 42 bases, read in frame from the first base. The V and J ends are trimmed by 2 bases and 3 bases, leaving 10 bases between them. Taken from the germline V gene (reference sequence), the CDR1 and CDR2 loops are PRHDT and FYEKMQ. Each collaborating institution followed its own protocols to collect whole blood in K2EDTA tubes. For TCRbeta analysis, collaborators shipped samples in one of three forms: frozen whole blood, isolated PBMCs, or DNA extracted from either of those sample types. TCRbeta CDR3 regions were amplified from genomic DNA by means of the immunoSEQ Assay, a bias-controlled multiplex PCR. In the paper's pipeline: Nucleated cell counts per sample were estimated from amplification of reference gene primers within the assay. To quantify the absolute abundance of each unique TCRbeta CDR3 rearrangement, sequence reads were collapsed and filtered. For each sample, productive Simpson clonality was calculated as the square root of Simpson's diversity index over productive rearrangements. TCRdb limited this immuneACCESS table to in-frame rearrangements with V and J called. A share of clones is missing; checked studies link under half to unresolved V genes, and the rest is unexplained. D and trimming were read from the DNA, whereas the V and J calls and clone size are those reported in that table. The table for this sample lists hundreds of thousands of clones; roughly 82% of them were counted only once. 4% to 5% of the sample lies in the top ten.

What was sequenced was peripheral blood. The receptor was derived from a woman aged 70-85 years with acute or convalescent COVID-19. The rearrangement combines TRBV13 with TRBJ2-5, and the D gene may be TRBD2, 6 bases matching. The sequenced DNA: TGTGCCAGCAGCTTAAGACTAGAAAAAGAGACCCAGTACTTC. Its protein is CASSLRLEKETQYF. With the rest looked up from the reference TRBV13 and TRBJ2-5 genes rather than sequenced, the full variable domain is AAGVIQSPRHLIKEKRETATLKCYPIPRHDTVYWYQQGPGQDPQFLISFYEKMQSDKGSIPDRFSAQQFSDYHSELNMSSLELGDSALYFCASSLRLEKETQYFGPGTRLLVL.